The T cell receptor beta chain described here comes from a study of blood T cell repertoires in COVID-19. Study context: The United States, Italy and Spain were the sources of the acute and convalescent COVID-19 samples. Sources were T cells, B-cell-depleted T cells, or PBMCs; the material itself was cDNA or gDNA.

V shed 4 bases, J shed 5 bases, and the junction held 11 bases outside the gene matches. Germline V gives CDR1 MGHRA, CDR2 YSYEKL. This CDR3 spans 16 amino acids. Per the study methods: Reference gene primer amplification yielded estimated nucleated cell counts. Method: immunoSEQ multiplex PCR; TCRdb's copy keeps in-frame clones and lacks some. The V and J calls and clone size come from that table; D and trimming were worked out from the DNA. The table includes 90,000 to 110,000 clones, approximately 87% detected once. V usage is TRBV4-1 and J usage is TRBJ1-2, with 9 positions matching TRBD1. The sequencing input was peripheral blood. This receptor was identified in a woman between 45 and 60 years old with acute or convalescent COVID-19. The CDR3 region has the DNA TGCGCCAGCAGCCCAGAGTGGACAGGGGTTATTTATGGCTACACCTTC. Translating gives CASSPEWTGVIYGYTF.